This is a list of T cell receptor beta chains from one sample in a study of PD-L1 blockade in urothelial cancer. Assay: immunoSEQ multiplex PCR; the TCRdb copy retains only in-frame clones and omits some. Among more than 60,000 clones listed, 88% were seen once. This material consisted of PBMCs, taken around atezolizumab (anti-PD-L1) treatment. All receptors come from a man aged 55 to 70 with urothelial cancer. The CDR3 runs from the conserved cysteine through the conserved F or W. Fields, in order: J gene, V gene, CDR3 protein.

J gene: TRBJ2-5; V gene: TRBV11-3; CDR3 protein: CASSLRGGNLGETQYF
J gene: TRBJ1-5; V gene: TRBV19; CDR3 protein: CASSKDYSNQPQHF
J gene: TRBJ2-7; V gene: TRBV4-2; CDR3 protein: CASSPPSFEQYF
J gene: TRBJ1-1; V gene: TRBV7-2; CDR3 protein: CASSLGGQLNTEAFF
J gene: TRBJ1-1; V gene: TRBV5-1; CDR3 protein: CASSLEGTALIDTEAFF
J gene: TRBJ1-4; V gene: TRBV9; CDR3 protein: CASSAGWGNNEKLFF
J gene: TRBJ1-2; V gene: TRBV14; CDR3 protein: CASSQVKGLYGYTF
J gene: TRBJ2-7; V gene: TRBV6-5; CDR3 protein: CASSYSSGTGVYEQYF
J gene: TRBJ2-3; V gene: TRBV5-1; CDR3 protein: CASSLGRTGGLDTQYF
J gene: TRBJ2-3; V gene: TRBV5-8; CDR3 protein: CASSRSYSTDTQYF
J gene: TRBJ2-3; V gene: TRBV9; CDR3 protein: CASSARGLVADTQYF
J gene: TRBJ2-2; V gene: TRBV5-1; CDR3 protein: CASSLSSGGITGELFF
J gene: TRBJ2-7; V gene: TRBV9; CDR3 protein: CASSLGGASYEQYF
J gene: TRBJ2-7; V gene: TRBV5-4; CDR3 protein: CASSSSGSLGLEQYF
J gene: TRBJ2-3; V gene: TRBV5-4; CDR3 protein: CASSSSGHSTDTQYF
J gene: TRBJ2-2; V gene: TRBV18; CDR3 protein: CASSPVRPENTGELFF
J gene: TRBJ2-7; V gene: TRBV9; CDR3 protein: CASSVGSGRSYEQYF
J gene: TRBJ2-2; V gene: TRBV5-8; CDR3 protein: CASSFDGTQFTGELFF
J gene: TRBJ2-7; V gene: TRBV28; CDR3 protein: CATTGTGHARYSYEQYF
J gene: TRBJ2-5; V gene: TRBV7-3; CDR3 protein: CASGQNVQETQYF
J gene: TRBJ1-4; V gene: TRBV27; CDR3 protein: CASSLRQGGEKLFF
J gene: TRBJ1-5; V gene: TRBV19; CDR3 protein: CASHNRGGQPQHF
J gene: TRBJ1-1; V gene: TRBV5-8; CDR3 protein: CASSSWWGFTEAFF
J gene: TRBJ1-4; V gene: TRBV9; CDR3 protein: CASSAISTVPNEKLFF
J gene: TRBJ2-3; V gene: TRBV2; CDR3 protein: CASSELAGWADTQYF
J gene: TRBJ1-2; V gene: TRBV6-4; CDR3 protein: CASSEGGAANYGYTF